This TCR beta chain was sequenced for a study of shared clonotypes between healthy human individuals (TCRdb year 2020). Context from the whole study: Two women and a few men aged 18 to 49 years were included in the cohort. To estimate repertoire size and how much clonotypes are shared between individuals, the study performed deep sequencing of blood TCR repertoires from five healthy adults. To increase sequencing depth and limit assay-specific biases, TCR repertoire library preparation and sequencing were carried out by different laboratories using diverse techniques. Each donor's leukapheresis produced roughly between about 0.9 and 9.5 billion PBMCs.

Healthy HIV-negative adults with no recently reported acute infections or vaccinations were included as donors. Only Caucasian adults living in Nashville, Tennessee, USA were represented among the donors. For unsorted samples, tens of millions of PBMCs were counted, and genomic DNA was extracted using the QIAamp DNA Blood Mini kit. After blood collection by leukapheresis, PBMCs were isolated using Ficoll-Histopaque density gradient centrifugation and then cryopreserved in the vapor phase of liquid nitrogen. What the research found in general, with its limitations: Because the study included a small number of donors, the genetic and exposure-history diversity represented was limited. Pairwise subsampling led to the expectation that sequencing depth would affect the degree of clonotype sharing among donors. Sampling was restricted to blood, and TCR repertoires in tissue are likely to differ from TCR repertoires in blood.

Using the deep immunoSEQ assay, multiplex PCR amplified TCR CDR3 regions from genomic DNA. Extracted genomic DNA from each cell subset was spread evenly across all wells of several immunoSEQ 96-well plates, with each plate serving as a replicate. For unsorted PBMC, 250 to 300 ng genomic DNA, equal to 32,000 or so T cell genomes, was loaded into each replicate PCR. Ten immunoSEQ deep assay plates were used to sequence unsorted PBMC genomic DNA. The purified libraries were quantified using a Qubit 3.0 fluorometer, sized with a Bioanalyzer 2100, and then quantified again using the KAPA Library Quantification kit. Every immunoSEQ 96-well plate was sequenced on a separate single-read 150-cycle Illumina NextSeq 550 flow cell. On the authors' methods: Because the immunoSEQ output included only junctional sequences and no quality scores, the filtering could not be the same as the filtering used for full-length reads. Sequences were annotated with PyIR, a Python wrapper for IgBLAST v1.9, using IMGT germline references to assign V/J genes and CDR3. Reads with weak V/J assignments (E-value above 1e-6), missing CDR3, stop codons, out-of-frame junctions, or ambiguous translated residues were removed. V3J clonotypes were defined as sequences sharing an identical inferred V gene, J gene, and CDR3 amino acid sequence. The percentage overlap between two repertoires was calculated by dividing the number of shared unique clonotypes by the size of the smaller repertoire. Three approaches were used to assess repertoire richness: RTK rarefaction, the Chao1 estimator, and Recon v2.1 estimates of unobserved clonotypes. TCRdb's version of the immuneACCESS table is confined to in-frame rearrangements and falls short of the full clone set. An unresolved V gene accounts for under half of the shortfall where checked; the remainder is of unknown origin. The D gene and trimming were derived from the DNA, and the V and J assignments and clone size from that table. This sample has 470,000 or so clones in its table, and 70% to 85% of those were observed once. 12% of the sample goes to the ten largest clones.

The table lists this clone with a count of one. The target of this receptor is not known. No much larger clonotype is one base removed from it; base qualities were not supplied. From a lookup of the germline V gene, CDR1 and CDR2 are MGHDK and SYGVNS. V loses 2 bases, J loses 7 bases, and the germline ends lie 9 bases apart. The CDR3 spans 13 residues, from the cysteine through the phenylalanine. The DNA shown is the 39-base CDR3, in frame from base 1. What was sequenced was PBMCs. The sequence was collected from a woman between 35 and 50 years old in good health. Some clones in this sample may be carry-over from other donors' samples. Recombination connected TRBV25-1 to TRBJ2-1; no D gene call is confident. The CDR3 amino acid sequence is: CASSELVPNEQFF. The nucleotide sequence is TGTGCCAGCAGTGAACTAGTGCCAAATGAGCAGTTCTTC. The full variable domain, with segments outside the CDR3 supplied by the reference TRBV25-1 and TRBJ2-1 proteins, appears as EADIYQTPRYLVIGTGKKITLECSQTMGHDKMYWYQQDPGMELHLIHYSYGVNSTEKGDLSSESTVSRIRTEHFPLTLESARPSHTSQYLCASSELVPNEQFFGPGTRLTVL.